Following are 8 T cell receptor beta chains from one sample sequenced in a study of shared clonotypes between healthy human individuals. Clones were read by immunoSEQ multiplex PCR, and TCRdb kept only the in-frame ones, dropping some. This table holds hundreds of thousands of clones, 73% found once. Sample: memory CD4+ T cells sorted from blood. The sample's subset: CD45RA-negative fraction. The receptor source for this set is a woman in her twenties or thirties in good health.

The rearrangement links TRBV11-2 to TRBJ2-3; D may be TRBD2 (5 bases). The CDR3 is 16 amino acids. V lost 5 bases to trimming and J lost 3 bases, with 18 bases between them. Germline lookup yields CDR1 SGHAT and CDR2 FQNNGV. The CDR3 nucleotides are TGTGCCAGCAGCGCTAGGCGGGCCATTGGGACAGATACGCAGTATTTT. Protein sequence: CASSARRAIGTDTQYF.

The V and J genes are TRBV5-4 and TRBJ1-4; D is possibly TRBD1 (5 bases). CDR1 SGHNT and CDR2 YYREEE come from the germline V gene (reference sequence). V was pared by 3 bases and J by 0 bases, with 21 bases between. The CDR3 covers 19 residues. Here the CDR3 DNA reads TGTGCCAGCAGCTCCGGGACGGGCGGAGGATTTGCAACTAATGAAAAACTGTTTTTT. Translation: CASSSGTGGGFATNEKLFF. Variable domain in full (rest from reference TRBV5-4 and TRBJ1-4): ETGVTQSPTHLIKTRGQQVTLRCSSQSGHNTVSWYQQALGQGPQFIFQYYREEENGRGNFPPRFSGLQFPNYSSELNVNALELDDSALYLCASSSGTGGGFATNEKLFFGSGTQLSVL.

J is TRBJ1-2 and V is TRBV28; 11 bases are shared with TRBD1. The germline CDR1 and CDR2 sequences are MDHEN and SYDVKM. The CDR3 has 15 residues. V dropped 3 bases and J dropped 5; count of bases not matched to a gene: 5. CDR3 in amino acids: CASSLGQGVWYGYTF. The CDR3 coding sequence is TGTGCCAGCAGTTTGGGACAGGGGGTGTGGTATGGCTACACCTTC.

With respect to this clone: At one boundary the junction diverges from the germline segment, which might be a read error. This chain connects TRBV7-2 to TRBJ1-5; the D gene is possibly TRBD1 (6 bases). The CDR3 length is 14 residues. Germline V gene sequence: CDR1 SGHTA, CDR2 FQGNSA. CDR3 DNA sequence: TGTGCCAGCAGCTCCAGGGGTAGCGATCAGCCCCAGCATTTT. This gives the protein CASSSRGSDQPQHF.

The CDR3 region is CASRPRGRGNEKLFF. CDR3 DNA sequence: TGTGCCAGCAGACCCCGAGGCAGGGGGAATGAAAAACTGTTTTTT. V and J are TRBV19 and TRBJ1-4; TRBD1 agrees at 7 bases. CDR1 and CDR2 (germline): LNHDA, SQIVND (reference sequence). Trimming at V came to 9 bases and at J to 5 bases, leaving 12 bases not matched to a gene. The length of the CDR3 is 15 residues. Full variable domain (outside the CDR3, taken from reference TRBV19 and TRBJ1-4): DGGITQSPKYLFRKEGQNVTLSCEQNLNHDAMYWYRQDPGQGLRLIYYSQIVNDFQKGDIAEGYSVSREKKESFPLTVTSAQKNPTAFYLCASRPRGRGNEKLFFGSGTQLSVL.

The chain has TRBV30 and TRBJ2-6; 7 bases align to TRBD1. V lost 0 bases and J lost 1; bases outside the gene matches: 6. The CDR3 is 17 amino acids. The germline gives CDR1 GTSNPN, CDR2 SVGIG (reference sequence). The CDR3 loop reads CAWSVRRRGSGANVLTF. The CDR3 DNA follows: TGTGCCTGGAGTGTACGACGCAGGGGGTCTGGGGCCAACGTCCTGACTTTC.

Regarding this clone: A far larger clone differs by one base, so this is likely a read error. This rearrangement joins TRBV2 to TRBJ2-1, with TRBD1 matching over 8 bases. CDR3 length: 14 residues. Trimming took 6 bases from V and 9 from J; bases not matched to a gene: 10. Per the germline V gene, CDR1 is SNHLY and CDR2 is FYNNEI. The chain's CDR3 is CASRSETGVGEQFF. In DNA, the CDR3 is TGTGCCAGCAGATCCGAGACAGGGGTGGGTGAGCAGTTCTTC.

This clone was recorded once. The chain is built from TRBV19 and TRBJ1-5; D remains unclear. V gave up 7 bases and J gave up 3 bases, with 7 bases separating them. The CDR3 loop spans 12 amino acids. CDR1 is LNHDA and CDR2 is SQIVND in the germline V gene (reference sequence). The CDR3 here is CASKTDNQPQHF. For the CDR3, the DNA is TGTGCCAGTAAAACGGACAATCAGCCCCAGCATTTT.